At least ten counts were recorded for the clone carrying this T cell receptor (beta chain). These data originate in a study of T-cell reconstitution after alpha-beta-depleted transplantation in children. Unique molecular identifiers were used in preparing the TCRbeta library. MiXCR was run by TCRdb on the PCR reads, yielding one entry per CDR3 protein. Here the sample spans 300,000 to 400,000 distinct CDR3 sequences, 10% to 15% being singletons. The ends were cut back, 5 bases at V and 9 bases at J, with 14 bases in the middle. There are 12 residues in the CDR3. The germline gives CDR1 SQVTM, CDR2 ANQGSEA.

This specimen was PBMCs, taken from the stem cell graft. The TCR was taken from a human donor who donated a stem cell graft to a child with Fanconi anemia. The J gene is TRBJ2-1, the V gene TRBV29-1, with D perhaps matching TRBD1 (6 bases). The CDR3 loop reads CSVQGSLGEQFF. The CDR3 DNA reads TGCAGCGTTCAGGGGTCTTTAGGTGAGCAGTTCTTC.